This T cell receptor (beta chain) was obtained from a study of blood T cell repertoires in COVID-19 (dated by TCRdb to the early 2020s). About the study as a whole: The collaborator samples originated in the United States, Italy and Spain and spanned the acute and convalescent phases of COVID-19. A de-identified subject ID, COVID-19 status, age in years and sex were almost always included in the sample metadata. The material from the prospective study consisted of cDNA or gDNA derived from T cells, B-cell-depleted T cells, or PBMCs. The samples were drawn from two sources: the first 160 participants of the ongoing ImmuneRACE study, and 1,000 to 1,500 subjects contributed by 6 global collaborators. The dataset comprised deeply sampled blood TCRbeta repertoires from subjects exposed to, actively infected with, or recovered from COVID-19. A freely available public database, intended as a resource for researchers studying the immune response to SARS-CoV-2, is where the repertoires were released. Where available, HLA class I and class II types were obtained from metadata supplied by the sample provider rather than from assay-based typing.

V loses 2 bases of germline sequence and J loses 7 bases, and the interval between the two ends is 11 bases. The germline V gene provides CDR1 MDHEN and CDR2 SYDVKM. Reading from cysteine to phenylalanine, the CDR3 counts 13 amino acids. The kept DNA is CDR3 alone, 39 bases in frame from the first base. The immunoSEQ Assay, a bias-controlled multiplex PCR, was used to amplify TCRbeta CDR3 regions from genomic DNA. The study's processing was this. Nucleated cell counts per sample were estimated from amplification of reference gene primers within the assay. Sequence reads were collapsed and filtered to measure the absolute abundance of every unique TCRbeta CDR3 rearrangement. For each sample, productive Simpson clonality was calculated by taking the square root of Simpson's diversity index across productive rearrangements. The table was pulled from immuneACCESS by TCRdb, which kept in-frame rearrangements only. Such tables lose some clones; where checked, under half of the loss comes from unresolved V genes, and the rest has no known cause. V and J calls and clone size are given by that table; D and trimming were obtained from the DNA. The sample table contains fewer than 400,000 clones; only one count was recorded for 80% to 90% of them. The ten largest clones represent more than 8.5% of the sample.

The study at large found these results: Clinical and demographic metadata were provided uncurated, with the amount varying by source and participant.

This clone appeared a single time. Its recognized antigen is unknown. One base away there is no much larger clone; base qualities are not given. Participants in the prospective study were enrolled through a virtual design, were aged about 18 to 100 years, and lived in 24 United States geographic areas. In the prospective study, cohorts were assigned on the basis of participant-reported clinical history obtained from a screening survey and a study questionnaire. ImmuneRACE Cohort 3 recovered participants were defined by two consecutive negative NP/OP PCR tests, healthcare professional clearance, or symptom resolution. In the prospective study, mobile phlebotomists collected whole blood, serum and a nasopharyngeal or oropharyngeal swab from each participant. Over an approximately 2-month period, participants in the prospective study had the option of providing additional blood draws and questionnaires. Blood samples from the prospective study were shipped frozen or at room temperature prior to DNA extraction.

This TCR came from a young woman who had recovered from COVID-19. Sequencing used PBMCs or T cells enriched from blood (not recorded which). This chain joins TRBV28 to TRBJ1-2, and TRBD1 may be the D gene, going by 6 matching bases. CDR3 loop: CASSLEGVRGYTF. The DNA is as follows: TGTGCCAGCAGTTTAGAGGGGGTTCGTGGCTACACCTTC.